A single sample gave rise to the 28 T cell receptor beta chains below, sequenced in a study of blood T cell repertoires in COVID-19. TCRdb keeps only in-frame clones here, not all; method: immunoSEQ multiplex PCR. Here the sample spans some 80,000 clones, roughly 90% being singletons. The sequenced material came from peripheral blood. All receptors come from a human donor in a cohort sampled during active COVID-19.

J is TRBJ1-2 and V is TRBV6-5; 7 positions match TRBD1. The CDR3 spans 16 residues. CDR1 and CDR2 from the germline V gene are MNHEY and SVGAGI. V shed 2 bases and J 3 bases; nucleotides not matched to a gene: 9. The CDR3 spells CASSYTPGQAHYGYTF. Written as DNA, the CDR3 is TGTGCCAGCAGTTACACCCCCGGACAGGCGCACTATGGCTACACCTTC.

This clone was seen at least ten times. The rearrangement joins TRBV4-1 to TRBJ2-1; possibly TRBD2 for D (6 bases). The CDR3 contains 16 residues. V was shortened by 3 bases and J by 6 bases, with 18 bases between the two germline ends. Germline V lookup: CDR1 MGHRA, CDR2 YSYEKL. The CDR3 DNA sequence: TGCGCCAGCAGCCATGGTGAGGAGCGGGTGTTCAATGAGCAGTTCTTC. Protein product: CASSHGEERVFNEQFF.

The chain joins TRBV2 to TRBJ1-2, with no clear D. Per the germline V gene, CDR1 is SNHLY and CDR2 is FYNNEI. Between the trimmed V and J ends, which lost 5 bases and 8 bases, there was a span of 33 bases. The CDR3 runs to 19 residues. In DNA form, the CDR3 reads TGTGCCAGCAGTTCGGGCCTTGTATGGGCAGGTCCGGCTTCGGGGGGCTACACCTTC. Its translation: CASSSGLVWAGPASGGYTF.

CDR3 loop: CASSFPDGGLASTGELFF. CDR3 DNA: TGTGCCAGCAGCTTCCCGGATGGGGGACTAGCGAGTACCGGGGAGCTGTTTTTT. The chain joins TRBV7-9 to TRBJ2-2; 10 bases align to TRBD2. CDR3 size: 18 residues. Germline V gene data show CDR1 as SEHNR and CDR2 as FQNEAQ (reference sequence). The V segment lost 3 bases and the J segment 5 bases; nucleotides outside the gene matches: 12.

This chain uses TRBV15 with TRBJ2-7; 8 bases are a match to TRBD2. CDR1 and CDR2 from the germline V gene are LNHNV and YYDKDF (reference sequence). This CDR3 has 17 amino acids. J lost 4 bases, V lost 1 base, and 12 bases had no gene match. The CDR3 protein is CATSRARRGAGGYEQYF. The DNA for the CDR3 is TGTGCCACCAGCAGAGCCCGTCGGGGGGCGGGGGGATACGAGCAGTACTTC.

This clone appeared a single time. CDR3 loop: CASSPPTFRGDSSYEQYF. The CDR3 bases are TGTGCCAGCTCACCACCTACTTTTAGAGGGGACTCCTCCTACGAGCAGTACTTC. The chain has TRBV18 and TRBJ2-7; D is perhaps TRBD2 (6 bases). The germline gives CDR1 KGHSH, CDR2 LQKENI. Trimming pared 0 bases from V and 0 bases from J, leaving 18 bases between. This CDR3 spans 18 amino acids.

The V gene is TRBV9, the J gene TRBJ1-6; the match to TRBD1 covers 7 bases. Germline V CDR1 and CDR2: SGDLS, YYNGEE. The CDR3 sequence is 15 residues long. Trimming took 0 bases from V and 5 from J; bases not matched to a gene: 2. The CDR3 region is CASSVEGQNNSPLHF. The DNA for the CDR3 is TGTGCCAGCAGCGTAGAGGGACAGAATAATTCACCCCTCCACTTT.

As regards this clone: Other DNA variants within this sample encode the same CDR3. The rearrangement joins TRBV29-1 to TRBJ2-1; no clear D gene. V dropped 4 bases and J dropped 0 bases, with 7 bases sitting between them. Germline CDR1 is SQVTM and CDR2 is ANQGSEA. The CDR3 is 13 amino acids. DNA of the CDR3: TGCAGCGTTGCTCGGAGCTCCTACAATGAGCAGTTCTTC. It is translated as CSVARSSYNEQFF.

The chain is built from TRBV7-2 and TRBJ1-3, with no clear D. Germline V gives CDR1 SGHTA, CDR2 FQGNSA. Trimming took off 7 bases at V and 0 bases at J, with 10 bases between the two ends. This CDR3 is built from 14 residues. CDR3 sequence (DNA): TGTGCCAGCATCGGTGACTACTCTGGAAACACCATATATTTT. This encodes CASIGDYSGNTIYF.

This clone was observed a handful of times. The rearrangement uses TRBV7-2 and TRBJ1-6, with D possibly matching TRBD1 (5 bases). V lost 5 bases to trimming and J lost 6 bases, with 11 bases between them. The germline gives CDR1 SGHTA, CDR2 FQGNSA. The CDR3 is 14 amino acids. The CDR3 DNA is TGTGCCAGCAGCCCGCAGGGTAGTAATTCACCCCTCCACTTT. It specifies CASSPQGSNSPLHF.

The count of this clone is one. The chain uses TRBV19 and TRBJ2-1; 14 bases are shared with TRBD2. The V gene's germline CDR1 is LNHDA and CDR2 SQIVND (reference sequence). The CDR3 is made up of 17 amino acids. V lost 7 bases and J lost 0; bases outside the gene matches: 5. The CDR3: CASNIGLAGGSYNEQFF. CDR3 sequence (DNA): TGTGCCAGTAACATAGGACTAGCGGGAGGCTCCTACAATGAGCAGTTCTTC.

DNA of the CDR3: TGTGCCAGCAGTGAACGGACTAGCGGGAGAGGTGAGCAGTTCTTC. Residues: CASSERTSGRGEQFF. The rearrangement joins TRBV6-1 to TRBJ2-1; the match to TRBD2 covers 13 bases. V was clipped by 2 bases and J by 9 bases; unmatched bases: 4. The CDR3 is 15 residues long. CDR1 and CDR2 from the germline V gene are MNHNS and SASEGT.

This clone has a handful of counts. The chain has TRBV7-2 and TRBJ2-7, with D tentatively TRBD2 (6 bases). Per the germline V gene, CDR1 is SGHTA and CDR2 is FQGNSA. The CDR3 has 14 residues. Deletions cut 7 bases from V and 4 bases from J, with 17 bases between. CDR3 bases: TGTGCCAGCAAGTCGGTGGTAGCGGAGTACGAGCAGTACTTC. This sequence encodes CASKSVVAEYEQYF.

This clone was recorded only once. The chain links TRBV6-2 or TRBV6-3 to TRBJ1-5; TRBD1 matches 8 bases. Trimming at V came to 4 bases and at J to 4 bases, leaving 6 bases not matched to a gene. The CDR3 extends over 15 amino acids. CDR1 and CDR2 (germline): MNHEY, SVGEGT. The CDR3 is CASSSDRGMNQPQHF. The CDR3, as DNA: TGTGCCAGCAGTTCTGACAGGGGCATGAATCAGCCCCAGCATTTT.

The chain uses TRBV12-5 and TRBJ1-1, with 10 positions matching TRBD1. The CDR3 loop spans 14 amino acids. Germline V gene sequence: CDR1 LGHNT, CDR2 FRNRAP. V trimming: 1 base; J trimming: 11 bases; junction bases outside the gene matches: 7. The CDR3 DNA reads as TGTGCTAGTGGTTTGGAGGGGACAGGGGCTGGGGCTTTCTTT. Translated, it gives CASGLEGTGAGAFF.

This chain uses TRBV4-1 with TRBJ1-1, with D possibly being TRBD1 (6 bases). This CDR3 has 17 residues. Trimming took 5 bases from V and 1 from J, leaving 20 bases between them. Germline V gives CDR1 MGHRA, CDR2 YSYEKL. Here the CDR3 DNA reads TGCGCCAGCAGCTCACCGGGACAAGGGTCCCCGAACACTGAAGCTTTCTTT. Translation: CASSSPGQGSPNTEAFF.

The chain carries TRBV19 and TRBJ2-4; D call uncertain. The CDR3 covers 15 residues. Germline CDR1 and CDR2: LNHDA and SQIVND (reference sequence). The ends were cut back, 1 base at V and 5 bases at J, with 12 bases in the middle. The chain's CDR3 is CASSIGLGYENIQYF. DNA for the CDR3: TGTGCCAGTAGTATAGGTCTAGGCTACGAAAACATTCAGTACTTC. Complete variable domain (other parts from reference TRBV19 and TRBJ2-4): DGGITQSPKYLFRKEGQNVTLSCEQNLNHDAMYWYRQDPGQGLRLIYYSQIVNDFQKGDIAEGYSVSREKKESFPLTVTSAQKNPTAFYLCASSIGLGYENIQYFGAGTRLSVL.

V gene TRBV7-2 combines with J gene TRBJ2-1; D is perhaps TRBD1 (5 bases). V was trimmed by 3 bases and J by 9 bases, leaving 12 bases between them. The CDR3 is 13 amino acids. The V gene's germline CDR1 is SGHTA and CDR2 FQGNSA. CDR3 nucleotide sequence: TGTGCCAGCAGCTTGGCTCAGGGTGTTGAGCAGTTCTTC. It specifies CASSLAQGVEQFF.

The chain recombines TRBV29-1 with TRBJ1-1, with 11 bases fitting TRBD1. V was pared by 7 bases and J by 5 bases, with 6 bases of the junction left unmatched. Germline lookup yields CDR1 SQVTM and CDR2 ANQGSEA. This CDR3 region has 13 residues. CDR3 loop: CSADRGRETEAFF. The CDR3, as DNA: TGCAGCGCGGACAGGGGGCGTGAGACTGAAGCTTTCTTT.

The chain combines TRBV19 with TRBJ1-1, with TRBD1 identical over 7 bases. The CDR3 sequence is 14 residues long. Germline lookup yields CDR1 LNHDA and CDR2 SQIVND (reference sequence). Trimming took 5 bases from V and 0 from J; bases not matched to a gene: 3. The CDR3 DNA reads TGTGCCAGTAGTCGACAGGGTTTGAACACTGAAGCTTTCTTT. Translation: CASSRQGLNTEAFF.

Turning to this clone: One junction end disagrees with the germline gene, perhaps due to a read error. The rearrangement uses TRBV5-6 and TRBJ2-1; TRBD1 matches at 7 bases. The CDR3 spans 15 residues. Germline V gene data show CDR1 as SGHDT and CDR2 as YYEEEE. Written as DNA, the CDR3 is TGTGCCAGCAGCTTCGGGACAGTCTCCCACAATGAGCAGTTCTTC. Amino acid sequence: CASSFGTVSHNEQFF.

The chain is built from TRBV14 and TRBJ1-1, with D possibly being TRBD1 (5 bases). The CDR3 runs to 13 residues. Per germline, CDR1 SGHDN and CDR2 FVKESK. V lost 6 bases and J 5 bases, leaving 13 bases between the germline ends. CDR3 residues: CASRYPGGTEAFF. CDR3 coding DNA: TGTGCCAGCAGGTACCCCGGGGGGACTGAAGCTTTCTTT.

The chain combines TRBV15 with TRBJ1-6, with D unresolved. Per the germline V gene, CDR1 is LNHNV and CDR2 is YYDKDF (reference sequence). The CDR3 is 13 amino acids. V shed 8 bases and J shed 8 bases, with 13 bases lying between them. The CDR3 coding sequence is TGTGCCACCCGACTGGACGGGGATTCACCCCTCCACTTT. It is translated as CATRLDGDSPLHF.

V is TRBV12-3 or TRBV12-4 and J is TRBJ1-2, with D uncertain. V lost 2 bases and J lost 8, with 9 bases in between. CDR3 length: 12 residues. CDR3 in amino acids: CASSLSLLGYTF. The CDR3 nucleotides are TGTGCCAGCAGTTTATCACTACTAGGCTACACCTTC.

This chain connects TRBV28 to TRBJ2-5; TRBD2 might be the D (6 bases). Germline V gives CDR1 MDHEN, CDR2 SYDVKM. The ends were cut back, 4 bases at V and 2 bases at J, with 14 bases in the middle. The CDR3 sequence is 15 residues long. The CDR3 here is CASSSGGVPQETQYF. CDR3 nucleotides: TGTGCCAGCAGTTCCGGGGGAGTACCTCAAGAGACCCAGTACTTC.

The chain employs TRBV5-8 and TRBJ2-1; the D gene is possibly TRBD2 (7 bases). Trimming removed 0 bases from V and 15 bases from J, with 25 bases in between. The V gene's germline CDR1 is SGHTS and CDR2 YDEGEE. The CDR3 extends over 16 amino acids. DNA of the CDR3: TGTGCCAGCAGCTTGGGGAGAGGATTGGCGGGGGCCGTCCCGTTCTTC. Its translation: CASSLGRGLAGAVPFF.

The chain joins TRBV10-3 to TRBJ1-2; TRBD1 matches 7 bases. Germline CDR1 is ENHRY and CDR2 is SYGVKD. J was trimmed by 0 bases and V by 5 bases; bases with no gene match: 6. This CDR3 is built from 15 residues. DNA for the CDR3: TGTGCCATCAGTAAAGGGACAGATTCTAACTATGGCTACACCTTC. Its translation is CAISKGTDSNYGYTF.

The V gene is TRBV7-9, the J gene TRBJ2-5; tentatively, D is TRBD2 (5 bases). There are 15 residues in the CDR3. Trimming cost V 7 bases and J 0 bases, with 15 bases left between them. Germline V gives CDR1 SEHNR, CDR2 FQNEAQ (reference sequence). In DNA, the CDR3 is TGTGCCAGCACCGAGGGTAGACTCTACCAAGAGACCCAGTACTTC. Encoded protein: CASTEGRLYQETQYF.